The present T cell receptor (beta chain) was sequenced within a study of CD8 T cells in Susac syndrome. The V and J ends lost 5 bases and 2 bases respectively, with 15 bases between them. This CDR3 spans 15 amino acids. CDR1 and CDR2 (germline): LNHDA, SQIVND (reference sequence). Purification of the CD8+ and CD4+ T cells relied on negative isolation, and TEMRA cells underwent FACS enrichment. An input of roughly 0.45 to 1 ug of RNA was subjected to reverse transcription using random hexamers. MiXCR, run by TCRdb on the immunoSEQ multiplex PCR reads, gives a single entry per CDR3 protein. Among under 150,000 distinct CDR3 sequences listed, around 94% were seen once.

The TCR originated in a human donor in good health. The V gene is TRBV19, the J gene TRBJ2-5; weak D call: TRBD2 (5 bases). The sample was CD8+ T cells from PBMCs. The CDR3 DNA sequence: TGTGCCAGTAGTGGCTTGGACTTGCATCAAGAGACCCAGTACTTC. Its protein product is CASSGLDLHQETQYF. The whole variable domain, filled in from reference TRBV19 and TRBJ2-5, reads DGGITQSPKYLFRKEGQNVTLSCEQNLNHDAMYWYRQDPGQGLRLIYYSQIVNDFQKGDIAEGYSVSREKKESFPLTVTSAQKNPTAFYLCASSGLDLHQETQYFGPGTRLLVL.